This entry features one T cell receptor (beta chain) sequence. What it binds is not known. Trimming at V came to 5 bases and at J to 2 bases, leaving 6 bases not matched to a gene. CDR1 SGHAT and CDR2 FQDESV come from the germline V gene (reference sequence). This CDR3 has 15 amino acids. The entirety of the isolated RNA underwent reverse transcription, so expressed TCRB transcripts were sequenced. Using immunoSEQ multiplex PCR, the repertoire was profiled, and TCRdb retains in-frame clones only, with some absent. Of roughly 450,000 clones in the sample, 9.5% to 12% were seen once. Averaging approximately 110 mL, one heparinised blood draw came from each individual donor. These data come from a study of beta chain features in type 1 diabetes. Findings and limits, study-wide: Comparison showed that naive, central memory and Treg TCRB repertoires appeared more similar among patients than among healthy donors. Reduced insertions and increased deletions marked VDJ junctions in type 1 diabetes patients. The cDNA sequencing approach could over-represent high-TCR-expressing cells.

The sequencing input was naive CD4+ T cells from blood. This chain connects TRBV11-1 to TRBJ2-7; TRBD1 matches at 10 bases. This receptor was identified in a woman under 30 in good health. The CDR3 sequence is CASSRGQGLTYEQYF. CDR3 bases: TGTGCCAGCAGCCGGGGACAGGGGCTGACCTACGAGCAGTACTTC.